Listed below are T cell receptor beta chains from one sample, sequenced in a study of Ad26.COV2.S vaccination and SARS-CoV-2 variants. Sequencing used immunoSEQ multiplex PCR; TCRdb keeps in-frame clones, though not all of them. The data show about 400,000 clones, roughly 90% seen once. The sample was peripheral blood, taken in a trial of Ad26.COV2.S vaccine versus placebo. The origin of the receptors is a person aged 18-65 years who received the Ad26.COV2.S COVID-19 vaccine or a placebo. The CDR3 runs from the conserved cysteine through the conserved F or W. D genes are given only for firm matches. Clone size is stated in some rows and not others, as once, few, many or a class when expanded.

v_call: TRBV6-2/TRBV6-3; clone_size: -; d_call: -; j_call: TRBJ1-2; cdr3_aa: CASSWDLGQTNYGYTF; cdr3_nt: TGTGCCAGCAGTTGGGACCTTGGACAGACTAACTATGGCTACACCTTC
v_call: TRBV9; clone_size: -; d_call: -; j_call: TRBJ1-5; cdr3_aa: CASSVGAEAQPQHF; cdr3_nt: TGTGCCAGCAGCGTAGGGGCAGAGGCGCAGCCCCAGCATTTT
v_call: TRBV5-1; clone_size: -; d_call: TRBD1; j_call: TRBJ2-7; cdr3_aa: CASSQGTAYEQYF; cdr3_nt: TGCGCCAGCAGCCAAGGGACAGCCTACGAGCAGTACTTC
v_call: TRBV19; clone_size: -; d_call: -; j_call: TRBJ1-2; cdr3_aa: CASRREGDFGYTF; cdr3_nt: TGTGCCAGTAGACGCGAGGGAGATTTTGGCTACACCTTC
v_call: TRBV27; clone_size: -; d_call: -; j_call: TRBJ1-1; cdr3_aa: CASRKGGSAFF; cdr3_nt: TGTGCCAGCAGAAAAGGGGGATCGGCTTTCTTT
v_call: TRBV7-6; clone_size: -; d_call: -; j_call: TRBJ2-7; cdr3_aa: CASSYGAGFSYEQYF; cdr3_nt: TGTGCCAGCAGCTATGGGGCGGGGTTCTCCTACGAGCAGTACTTC
v_call: TRBV4-3; clone_size: once; d_call: -; j_call: TRBJ2-7; cdr3_aa: CASSQDSGGPYEQYF; cdr3_nt: TGCGCCAGCAGCCAAGATAGTGGTGGGCCCTACGAGCAGTACTTC
v_call: TRBV9; clone_size: -; d_call: TRBD2; j_call: TRBJ2-3; cdr3_aa: CASSPPRLAGVADTQYF; cdr3_nt: TGTGCCAGCAGCCCACCCCGACTAGCGGGGGTGGCAGATACGCAGTATTTT
v_call: TRBV7-9; clone_size: -; d_call: -; j_call: TRBJ2-3; cdr3_aa: CASSLEYGGTGTDTQYF; cdr3_nt: TGTGCCAGCAGCTTAGAGTACGGTGGGACGGGCACAGATACGCAGTATTTT
v_call: TRBV30; clone_size: -; d_call: -; j_call: TRBJ1-2; cdr3_aa: CACTRWITNYGYTF; cdr3_nt: TGTGCCTGTACCCGATGGATCACTAACTATGGCTACACCTTC
v_call: TRBV7-8; clone_size: -; d_call: -; j_call: TRBJ2-6; cdr3_aa: CASTTGPLGANVLTF; cdr3_nt: TGTGCCAGCACCACCGGGCCCCTAGGGGCCAACGTCCTGACTTTC
v_call: TRBV4-1; clone_size: -; d_call: TRBD1; j_call: TRBJ1-6; cdr3_aa: CASSHPGTGFIDNSPLHF; cdr3_nt: TGCGCCAGCAGCCATCCCGGGACAGGCTTTATCGATAATTCACCCCTCCACTTT
v_call: TRBV2; clone_size: -; d_call: -; j_call: TRBJ1-2; cdr3_aa: CASTLYGSNYGYTF; cdr3_nt: TGTGCCAGCACCTTATATGGCAGTAACTATGGCTACACCTTC
v_call: TRBV9; clone_size: -; d_call: TRBD1; j_call: TRBJ1-1; cdr3_aa: CASSVGGTGSEAFF; cdr3_nt: TGTGCCAGCAGCGTAGGGGGGACAGGGTCGGAAGCTTTCTTT
v_call: TRBV11-2; clone_size: -; d_call: TRBD1; j_call: TRBJ1-3; cdr3_aa: CASSLAQGAAGNTIYF; cdr3_nt: TGTGCCAGCAGCTTAGCTCAGGGGGCTGCTGGAAACACCATATATTTT
v_call: TRBV2; clone_size: -; d_call: -; j_call: TRBJ1-1; cdr3_aa: CASSASTEAFF; cdr3_nt: TGTGCCAGCAGTGCGTCCACTGAAGCTTTCTTT
v_call: TRBV6-2/TRBV6-3; clone_size: -; d_call: -; j_call: TRBJ1-2; cdr3_aa: CASSTTGYGYTF; cdr3_nt: TGTGCCAGCAGTACGACGGGCTATGGCTACACCTTC
v_call: TRBV28; clone_size: -; d_call: -; j_call: TRBJ2-3; cdr3_aa: CASSPSGLSTDTQYF; cdr3_nt: TGTGCCAGCAGTCCCTCCGGTTTGAGCACAGATACGCAGTATTTT
v_call: TRBV5-1; clone_size: -; d_call: TRBD1; j_call: TRBJ2-1; cdr3_aa: CASTPGTGGYNEQFF; cdr3_nt: TGCGCCAGCACCCCCGGGACAGGGGGCTACAATGAGCAGTTCTTC
v_call: TRBV7-9; clone_size: -; d_call: -; j_call: TRBJ2-7; cdr3_aa: CASTQYSGSYEQYF; cdr3_nt: TGTGCCAGCACCCAATACAGCGGCTCCTACGAGCAGTACTTC
v_call: TRBV7-9; clone_size: -; d_call: -; j_call: TRBJ2-7; cdr3_aa: CASSLEWYEQYF; cdr3_nt: TGTGCCAGCAGCTTAGAGTGGTACGAGCAGTACTTC
v_call: TRBV5-4; clone_size: -; d_call: TRBD1; j_call: TRBJ1-3; cdr3_aa: CASSSGTAKAGNTIYF; cdr3_nt: TGTGCCAGCAGCAGCGGGACAGCCAAAGCTGGAAACACCATATATTTT
v_call: TRBV6-5; clone_size: -; d_call: -; j_call: TRBJ2-7; cdr3_aa: CASSYSSLGKYEQYF; cdr3_nt: TGTGCCAGCAGTTACTCGAGCCTGGGGAAATACGAGCAGTACTTC
v_call: TRBV4-1; clone_size: -; d_call: -; j_call: TRBJ1-6; cdr3_aa: CASSQDRDGSPLHF; cdr3_nt: TGCGCCAGCAGCCAAGACAGGGATGGTTCACCCCTCCACTTT
v_call: TRBV27; clone_size: -; d_call: -; j_call: TRBJ1-5; cdr3_aa: CASSLWANQPQHF; cdr3_nt: TGTGCCAGCAGTTTATGGGCCAATCAGCCCCAGCATTTT
v_call: TRBV9; clone_size: -; d_call: TRBD2; j_call: TRBJ2-1; cdr3_aa: CASSGLAIEQFF; cdr3_nt: TGTGCCAGCAGCGGACTAGCCATTGAGCAGTTCTTC
v_call: TRBV4-1; clone_size: -; d_call: -; j_call: TRBJ1-6; cdr3_aa: CASSQAPPPPPSPLHF; cdr3_nt: TGCGCCAGCAGCCAAGCCCCCCCTCCGCCCCCTTCACCCCTCCACTTT
v_call: TRBV30; clone_size: -; d_call: TRBD2; j_call: TRBJ2-2; cdr3_aa: CAWSDVAGPVPGELFF; cdr3_nt: TGTGCCTGGAGTGACGTAGCGGGTCCCGTCCCCGGGGAGCTGTTTTTT
v_call: TRBV4-1; clone_size: -; d_call: -; j_call: TRBJ2-5; cdr3_aa: CASSQDLRSIETQYF; cdr3_nt: TGCGCCAGCAGCCAAGATTTGAGATCTATAGAGACCCAGTACTTC
v_call: TRBV5-1; clone_size: -; d_call: TRBD2; j_call: TRBJ2-7; cdr3_aa: CASSLDLGGVFMAYEQYF; cdr3_nt: TGCGCCAGCAGCTTGGACCTCGGGGGGGTATTTATGGCCTACGAGCAGTACTTC
v_call: TRBV20-1; clone_size: -; d_call: -; j_call: TRBJ1-1; cdr3_aa: CSASPSRVTEAFF; cdr3_nt: TGCAGTGCTAGTCCCTCCCGGGTTACTGAAGCTTTCTTT
v_call: TRBV18; clone_size: -; d_call: -; j_call: TRBJ1-1; cdr3_aa: CASSPLYKGRNTEAFF; cdr3_nt: TGTGCCAGCTCACCCCTGTACAAGGGCAGGAACACTGAAGCTTTCTTT
v_call: TRBV3-1/TRBV3-2; clone_size: -; d_call: -; j_call: TRBJ2-7; cdr3_aa: CASSQDLVREQYF; cdr3_nt: TGTGCCAGCAGCCAAGATCTTGTCCGCGAGCAGTACTTC
v_call: TRBV3-1/TRBV3-2; clone_size: -; d_call: -; j_call: TRBJ1-5; cdr3_aa: CASSPLGSAGHPQHF; cdr3_nt: TGTGCCAGCAGCCCCCTGGGTTCCGCAGGTCACCCCCAGCATTTT
v_call: TRBV6-2/TRBV6-3; clone_size: -; d_call: TRBD2; j_call: TRBJ2-1; cdr3_aa: CASSSPGLTFNEQFF; cdr3_nt: TGTGCCAGCAGTTCACCGGGACTAACCTTCAATGAGCAGTTCTTC
v_call: TRBV5-4; clone_size: -; d_call: TRBD2; j_call: TRBJ2-5; cdr3_aa: CASSFLAGGRETQYF; cdr3_nt: TGTGCCAGCAGCTTCCTAGCGGGGGGGCGAGAGACCCAGTACTTC
v_call: TRBV5-6; clone_size: -; d_call: TRBD1; j_call: TRBJ1-2; cdr3_aa: CASSLLTGGLAHYGYTF; cdr3_nt: TGTGCCAGCAGCTTGTTGACAGGGGGCCTCGCTCACTATGGCTACACCTTC
v_call: TRBV11-3; clone_size: -; d_call: -; j_call: TRBJ2-1; cdr3_aa: CASSLGGYNEQFF; cdr3_nt: TGTGCCAGCAGCTTAGGGGGTTACAATGAGCAGTTCTTC
v_call: TRBV7-8; clone_size: once; d_call: TRBD1; j_call: TRBJ1-1; cdr3_aa: CASSQTGSTEAFF; cdr3_nt: TGTGCCAGCAGCCAGACAGGGAGCACTGAAGCTTTCTTT
v_call: TRBV18; clone_size: -; d_call: TRBD2; j_call: TRBJ2-1; cdr3_aa: CASSPQGGDNEQFF; cdr3_nt: TGTGCCAGCTCACCGCAGGGAGGGGACAATGAGCAGTTCTTC
v_call: TRBV3-1/TRBV3-2; clone_size: -; d_call: TRBD2; j_call: TRBJ2-1; cdr3_aa: CASSPLRTSSGNEQFF; cdr3_nt: TGTGCCAGCAGCCCGCTGCGGACTAGCTCCGGCAATGAGCAGTTCTTC
v_call: TRBV19; clone_size: once; d_call: -; j_call: TRBJ2-1; cdr3_aa: CASRTTSSSYNEQFF; cdr3_nt: TGTGCCAGTAGAACCACATCGAGCTCCTACAATGAGCAGTTCTTC
v_call: TRBV6-2/TRBV6-3; clone_size: -; d_call: TRBD1; j_call: TRBJ2-7; cdr3_aa: CASSYSAGGPYEQYF; cdr3_nt: TGTGCCAGCAGTTACTCGGCAGGGGGCCCCTACGAGCAGTACTTC
v_call: TRBV11-1; clone_size: -; d_call: TRBD1; j_call: TRBJ2-7; cdr3_aa: CASSPGTGLLSYEQYF; cdr3_nt: TGTGCCAGCAGCCCCGGGACAGGACTCCTCTCCTACGAGCAGTACTTC
v_call: TRBV30; clone_size: -; d_call: TRBD1; j_call: TRBJ2-7; cdr3_aa: CAWSPGLGQGTYEQYF; cdr3_nt: TGTGCCTGGAGCCCCGGTTTAGGACAGGGGACCTACGAGCAGTACTTC
v_call: TRBV2; clone_size: -; d_call: TRBD1; j_call: TRBJ1-5; cdr3_aa: CASSVPGGQPQHF; cdr3_nt: TGTGCCAGCAGTGTTCCAGGGGGCCAGCCCCAGCATTTT
v_call: TRBV7-2; clone_size: -; d_call: -; j_call: TRBJ1-2; cdr3_aa: CASSFDSYGYTF; cdr3_nt: TGTGCCAGCAGCTTCGACAGTTATGGCTACACCTTC
v_call: TRBV6-6; clone_size: once; d_call: TRBD1; j_call: TRBJ1-2; cdr3_aa: CASSYQTGGDGYGYTF; cdr3_nt: TGTGCCAGCAGTTACCAGACAGGGGGCGACGGCTATGGCTACACCTTC
v_call: TRBV6-5; clone_size: -; d_call: -; j_call: TRBJ2-7; cdr3_aa: CASRGSPYEQYF; cdr3_nt: TGTGCCAGCAGAGGGAGCCCCTACGAGCAGTACTTC
v_call: TRBV4-3; clone_size: -; d_call: -; j_call: TRBJ2-7; cdr3_aa: CASSQVGGRGYEQYF; cdr3_nt: TGCGCCAGCAGCCAAGTTGGGGGCAGGGGTTACGAGCAGTACTTC
v_call: TRBV7-8; clone_size: -; d_call: -; j_call: TRBJ2-6; cdr3_aa: CASGGSGANVLTF; cdr3_nt: TGTGCCAGCGGAGGAAGTGGGGCCAACGTCCTGACTTTC
v_call: TRBV20-1; clone_size: -; d_call: TRBD2; j_call: TRBJ2-1; cdr3_aa: CSASVAGVIYNEQFF; cdr3_nt: TGCAGTGCTAGTGTAGCGGGGGTGATCTACAATGAGCAGTTCTTC
v_call: TRBV18; clone_size: -; d_call: -; j_call: TRBJ1-2; cdr3_aa: CASSPVAEVYGYTF; cdr3_nt: TGTGCCAGCTCACCAGTAGCGGAAGTGTATGGCTACACCTTC
v_call: TRBV5-1; clone_size: -; d_call: -; j_call: TRBJ1-5; cdr3_aa: CASSLAGYNQPQHF; cdr3_nt: TGCGCCAGCAGCTTGGCGGGATACAATCAGCCCCAGCATTTT
v_call: TRBV10-3; clone_size: -; d_call: TRBD1; j_call: TRBJ2-7; cdr3_aa: CAISETLSGQAWEQYF; cdr3_nt: TGTGCCATCAGTGAGACGCTGTCCGGACAGGCTTGGGAGCAGTACTTC
v_call: TRBV7-2; clone_size: -; d_call: -; j_call: TRBJ2-7; cdr3_aa: CASSQGRISRYEQYF; cdr3_nt: TGTGCCAGCAGCCAAGGACGTATCTCCCGCTACGAGCAGTACTTC
v_call: TRBV5-6; clone_size: -; d_call: -; j_call: TRBJ1-5; cdr3_aa: CASSLHRVNQPQHF; cdr3_nt: TGTGCCAGCAGCCTTCACAGGGTTAATCAGCCCCAGCATTTT
v_call: TRBV19; clone_size: -; d_call: -; j_call: TRBJ1-3; cdr3_aa: CASSMGGSGNTIYF; cdr3_nt: TGTGCCAGTAGTATGGGTGGCTCTGGAAACACCATATATTTT
v_call: TRBV19; clone_size: once; d_call: -; j_call: TRBJ2-7; cdr3_aa: CASSMDTSYEQYF; cdr3_nt: TGTGCCAGTAGTATGGACACTTCTTACGAGCAGTACTTC